One sample yielded the 27 T cell receptor beta chains listed below, sequenced in a study of blood T cell repertoires in COVID-19. Sequencing used immunoSEQ multiplex PCR; TCRdb keeps in-frame clones, though not all of them. The table lists under 50,000 clones, 77% of them singletons, with around 19% in the top ten. Sequencing was carried out using peripheral blood. The receptors were gathered from a human donor with active or convalescent COVID-19. The donor label of this sample is uncertain.

J is TRBJ2-5 and V is TRBV11-2, with 8 bases fitting TRBD1. The CDR3 extends over 15 amino acids. V was clipped by 2 bases and J by 1 base; unmatched bases: 3. In germline, CDR1 is SGHAT, CDR2 FQNNGV. CDR3 sequence: CASSLLRGLQETQYF. DNA for the CDR3: TGTGCCAGCAGCTTACTCAGGGGGCTCCAAGAGACCCAGTACTTC.

This chain joins TRBV7-3 and TRBJ2-2; 8 bases line up with TRBD2. J lost 3 bases, V lost 5 bases, and 11 bases had no gene match. CDR3 length: 17 residues. The V gene's germline CDR1 is SGHTA and CDR2 FQGTGA. As DNA, the CDR3 is TGTGCCAGCAGCCCCCTCGGGGGGGTCCTACACACCGGGGAGCTGTTTTTT. Its protein is CASSPLGGVLHTGELFF.

This sequence joins TRBV5-4 and TRBJ2-7; D is perhaps TRBD2 (7 bases). Germline loops: CDR1 SGHNT, CDR2 YYREEE (reference sequence). The CDR3 is 14 residues long. Trimming removed 2 bases from V and 3 bases from J, with 12 bases in between. CDR3 amino acids: CASSFEGGGYEQYF. CDR3 nucleotides: TGTGCCAGCAGCTTTGAGGGAGGGGGCTACGAGCAGTACTTC.

V and J are TRBV29-1 and TRBJ1-1, with TRBD1 identical over 10 bases. The V gene's germline CDR1 is SQVTM and CDR2 ANQGSEA. The CDR3 is made up of 14 amino acids. The J segment lost 4 bases and the V segment lost 7 bases, leaving 9 bases of the junction unmatched. The CDR3 DNA reads TGCAGCGGACACCGGACAGGGGGATTCACTGAAGCTTTCTTT. Protein: CSGHRTGGFTEAFF.

The chain carries TRBV9 and TRBJ2-1, with TRBD1 matching over 9 bases. The CDR3 is 15 residues long. CDR1 and CDR2 (germline): SGDLS, YYNGEE. V lost 4 bases to trimming and J lost 2 bases; unmatched junction nucleotides: 4. The CDR3 DNA sequence: TGTGCCAGCAGCATCACAGGGGGCGCCTACAATGAGCAGTTCTTC. Its protein is CASSITGGAYNEQFF. The full variable domain, completed using reference TRBV9 and TRBJ2-1, is DSGVTQTPKHLITATGQRVTLRCSPRSGDLSVYWYQQSLDQGLQFLIQYYNGEERAKGNILERFSAQQFPDLHSELNLSSLELGDSALYFCASSITGGAYNEQFFGPGTRLTVL.

The chain links TRBV4-1 to TRBJ2-3; 7 bases are shared with TRBD2. Trimming removed 5 bases from V and 0 bases from J; junction bases left unmatched: 5. The CDR3 consists of 15 residues. Germline assignment: CDR1 MGHRA and CDR2 YSYEKL. In DNA form, the CDR3 reads TGCGCCAGCAGCACTCGACTAGCCAGCACAGATACGCAGTATTTT. Its protein is CASSTRLASTDTQYF.

The chain uses TRBV15 and TRBJ2-5, with TRBD1 as a possible D gene (6 bases). The CDR3 has 15 amino acids. Germline loops: CDR1 LNHNV, CDR2 YYDKDF (reference sequence). The V and J ends lost 0 bases and 4 bases respectively, with 12 bases between them. The CDR3 DNA reads as TGTGCCACCAGCAGAGATAACAGGGTGGGAGAGACCCAGTACTTC. As protein: CATSRDNRVGETQYF.

The V call is TRBV6-2 or TRBV6-3, the J call TRBJ1-1, with D tentatively TRBD1 (6 bases). The length of the CDR3 is 13 residues. Germline V gene sequence: CDR1 MNHEY, CDR2 SVGEGT. V lost 6 bases and J lost 5, with 13 bases in between. CDR3 DNA sequence: TGTGCCAGCAGCCGTGGGACACAGACTGAAGCTTTCTTT. It encodes CASSRGTQTEAFF.

The chain employs TRBV5-1 and TRBJ2-3, with D perhaps TRBD1 (6 bases). Trimming left V 1 base short and J 0 bases short, with 6 bases between. The germline V gene encodes CDR1 SGHRS and CDR2 YFSETQ. CDR3 length: 14 residues. The CDR3 loop reads CASSLTGSTDTQYF. DNA for the CDR3: TGCGCCAGCAGCTTGACAGGGAGCACAGATACGCAGTATTTT.

This clone was detected many times. J is TRBJ2-1 and V is TRBV30; the match to TRBD2 covers 15 bases. The CDR3 runs 15 residues. The J segment lost 9 bases and the V segment lost 5 bases, leaving 8 bases of the junction unmatched. Germline values: CDR1 GTSNPN, CDR2 SVGIG (reference sequence). The CDR3 spells CAWESKGLAGGEQFF. In nucleotides, the CDR3 is TGTGCCTGGGAATCAAAGGGACTAGCGGGAGGTGAGCAGTTCTTC.

The genes are TRBV5-1 and TRBJ2-3, with 9 positions matching TRBD2. This CDR3 comprises 15 residues. Germline assignment: CDR1 SGHRS and CDR2 YFSETQ. Trimming cost V 2 bases and J 4 bases; bases outside gene matches: 5. The CDR3 loop is CASSFLAGGSDTQYF. The CDR3 DNA follows: TGCGCCAGCAGCTTTCTGGCGGGAGGGTCAGATACGCAGTATTTT.

Notes on this clone: An end of the junction differs from the germline gene, which may be a read error. This chain joins TRBV4-1 and TRBJ1-1; unclear D gene. The CDR3 loop spans 14 amino acids. CDR1 MGHRA and CDR2 YSYEKL come from the germline V gene. The CDR3 DNA reads as TGCGCCAGCAGCCAAGAAAAGTCAGTCGACCCTGCGGCCTTT. As protein: CASSQEKSVDPAAF.

The V call is TRBV27, the J call TRBJ2-5; D not certain. Germline lookup yields CDR1 MNHEY and CDR2 SMNVEV (reference sequence). V lost 1 base and J lost 2, with 11 bases in between. The CDR3 is 15 residues long. The CDR3 reads CASSLYRLGQETQYF. The CDR3 nucleotides read TGTGCCAGCAGTTTATATCGGCTAGGTCAAGAGACCCAGTACTTC.

This chain uses TRBV6-6 with TRBJ2-1, with D perhaps matching TRBD1 (5 bases). Trimming left V 7 bases short and J 4 bases short, with 11 bases between. Germline V gene sequence: CDR1 MNHNY, CDR2 SVGAGI (reference sequence). This CDR3 has 13 residues. CDR3 nucleotide sequence: TGTGCCAGCAAGGACACCTTATACAATGAGCAGTTCTTC. Amino acid sequence: CASKDTLYNEQFF.

V gene TRBV5-4 combines with J gene TRBJ2-7; D may be TRBD1 (6 bases). In germline, CDR1 is SGHNT, CDR2 YYREEE (reference sequence). This CDR3 comprises 15 residues. Between the trimmed V and J ends, which lost 4 bases and 0 bases, there was a span of 14 bases. In DNA form, the CDR3 reads TGTGCCAGCAGCCCGGACAGTACAAGCTCCTACGAGCAGTACTTC. Translation gives CASSPDSTSSYEQYF.

The V call is TRBV5-1, the J call TRBJ1-4; no firm D call. The CDR3 contains 14 residues. V was trimmed by 6 bases and J by 0 bases, leaving 9 bases between them. Germline V gives CDR1 SGHRS, CDR2 YFSETQ. This chain's CDR3 is CASTDTATNEKLFF. CDR3 DNA sequence: TGCGCCAGCACCGACACGGCAACTAATGAAAAACTGTTTTTT.

This clone has only a few counts. This chain joins TRBV9 and TRBJ2-7; TRBD2 aligns across 7 bases. The CDR3 runs to 14 residues. After removal of 0 bases from V and 7 bases from J, the junction contained 7 bases not matched to a gene. CDR1 and CDR2 from the germline V gene are SGDLS and YYNGEE. For the CDR3, the DNA is TGTGCCAGCAGCGTAGGTTGGACTAGTTTTGAGCAGTACTTC. This gives the protein CASSVGWTSFEQYF.

The chain couples TRBV30 to TRBJ2-3, with D unresolved. Germline assignment: CDR1 GTSNPN and CDR2 SVGIG (reference sequence). The ends were cut back, 7 bases at V and 1 base at J, with 15 bases in the middle. The CDR3 extends over 14 amino acids. The DNA for the CDR3 is TGTGCCTCCTACCATAACCGAGGCACAGATACGCAGTATTTT. It is translated as CASYHNRGTDTQYF.

This clone was observed a few times. The CDR3 DNA is TGTGCCAGCAGTCCTCGGACAGCAAACAATTCACCCCTCCACTTT. Translation gives CASSPRTANNSPLHF. V and J are TRBV28 and TRBJ1-6; the D gene is possibly TRBD1 (6 bases). The CDR3 consists of 15 residues. The germline V and J ends were trimmed by 5 bases and 7 bases, with 15 bases remaining between them. The germline V gene has CDR1 MDHEN and CDR2 SYDVKM.

This rearrangement joins TRBV18 to TRBJ1-6, with 9 bases that match TRBD1. The germline V gene has CDR1 KGHSH and CDR2 LQKENI. V lost 7 bases and J lost 6; bases outside the gene matches: 4. The CDR3 sequence is 14 residues long. In nucleotides, the CDR3 is TGTGCCAGCTTACCGGGACAGGGTAATTCACCCCTCCACTTT. It yields the protein CASLPGQGNSPLHF.

Only one count was recorded for this clone. The gene calls are TRBV7-2 and TRBJ2-7, with a possible D match to TRBD1 (6 bases). CDR1 SGHTA and CDR2 FQGNSA come from the germline V gene. This CDR3 comprises 11 residues. Trimming pared 3 bases from V and 13 bases from J, leaving 13 bases between. The CDR3 nucleotides are TGTGCCAGCAGCTTTACAGGGCTCCAATACTTC. Protein: CASSFTGLQYF.

The genes are TRBV19 and TRBJ2-1; 10 nucleotides line up with TRBD1. The CDR3 runs 16 residues. J gave up 5 bases and V 3 bases, and 7 bases lay outside the gene matches. Germline CDR1 and CDR2: LNHDA and SQIVND (reference sequence). The CDR3 region is CASSIAGQGGDNEQFF. The CDR3 DNA reads TGTGCCAGTAGTATCGCCGGACAGGGGGGTGACAATGAGCAGTTCTTC.

This clone showed up just a few times. The rearrangement joins TRBV21-1 to TRBJ1-1. TRBV21-1 is classified as a pseudogene. CDR3 length: 14 amino acids. CDR3 region: CASSKAAGNTEAFF. CDR3 sequence (DNA): TGTGCCAGCAGCAAAGCGGCGGGTAACACTGAAGCTTTCTTT.

The chain employs TRBV28 and TRBJ1-3, with D maybe TRBD1 (6 bases). CDR1 and CDR2 (germline): MDHEN, SYDVKM. The germline V and J ends were trimmed by 11 bases and 2 bases, with 10 bases remaining between them. This CDR3 comprises 12 residues. The CDR3 here is CAVAGAGNTIYF. The CDR3 DNA reads TGTGCCGTAGCAGGGGCTGGAAACACCATATATTTT.

In its sample, this clone was seen a few times. The chain couples TRBV7-2 to TRBJ2-7; D remains unclear. The CDR3 has 14 residues. Germline assignment: CDR1 SGHTA and CDR2 FQGNSA. V shed 5 bases and J shed 5 bases, with 16 bases lying between them. The CDR3 loop is CASSRRWSENEQYF. As DNA, the CDR3 is TGTGCCAGCAGCCGTCGGTGGAGCGAGAACGAGCAGTACTTC.

V is TRBV10-3 and J is TRBJ2-1; tentatively, D is TRBD1 (5 bases). Germline V gene lookup returns CDR1 ENHRY and CDR2 SYGVKD. The CDR3 consists of 13 residues. V lost 3 bases and J lost 10, with 13 bases in between. The CDR3 loop reads CAISDSKGREQFF. For the CDR3, the DNA is TGTGCCATCAGTGATTCTAAGGGGCGGGAGCAGTTCTTC.

The chain recombines TRBV7-3 with TRBJ2-2; 12 bases align to TRBD2. The CDR3 runs to 17 residues. CDR1 SGHTA and CDR2 FQGTGA come from the germline V gene. J was trimmed by 5 bases and V by 2 bases; bases with no gene match: 6. Here the CDR3 reads CASSLLAGGPSTGELFF. The CDR3 region has the DNA TGTGCCAGCAGCTTACTAGCGGGAGGGCCCTCGACCGGGGAGCTGTTTTTT.